This TCR beta chain comes out of a study of shared clonotypes between healthy human individuals. Study-wide results and caveats: Relative to memory subsets, naive subsets generally showed larger estimated richness.

In replicate PCRs of sorted subsets, around 0.2 ug DNA, approximately 30,000 T cell genomes, was used. Sequencing used immunoSEQ multiplex PCR; TCRdb keeps in-frame clones, though not all of them. The repertoire consists of millions of clones, with under 95% occurring once and the leading ten covering more than 1.5%. The germline V and J ends were trimmed by 10 bases and 4 bases, with 22 bases remaining between them. The CDR3 is 16 residues long. In germline, CDR1 is MNHEY, CDR2 SMNVEV (reference sequence). The sample holds one count of this clone. What it binds is unknown. Naive CD8 populations comprised CD45RO-negative cells positively selected for CCR7, excluding terminally differentiated effector memory CD45RA+ cells.

Material: naive CD8+ T cells from PBMCs. This receptor was obtained from a man in his late teens or twenties in good health. Some clones in this sample may be carry-over from other donors' samples. The V gene is TRBV27, the J gene TRBJ2-2; tentatively, D is TRBD2 (6 bases). DNA of the CDR3: TGTGCCACCCAGTATGAGGGGAGGTCGGGCACCGGGGAGCTGTTTTTT. It is translated as CATQYEGRSGTGELFF.